The clone carrying this T cell receptor beta chain appeared a few times. The antigen is not known. V shed 7 bases and J 4 bases; nucleotides not matched to a gene: 11. The germline CDR1 and CDR2 sequences are SEHNR and FQNEAQ (reference sequence). The CDR3 spans 15 residues. The sample is drawn from a study of CD8 T cells in ankylosing spondylitis. Broader study findings: For ankylosing spondylitis blood, a TCR beta motif of 7 or 8 highly homologous variants appeared characteristic.

TCRdb reanalysed the 5' RACE reads using MiXCR and keeps one entry per CDR3 protein. The sample yields 500,000 to 550,000 distinct CDR3 sequences, approximately 12% seen once. This sequence originates from a male donor with ankylosing spondylitis. The source material was blood, either unsorted or a sorted T cell fraction (not recorded which). The genes are TRBV7-9 and TRBJ2-5; 8 bases map to TRBD2. DNA of the CDR3: TGTGCCAGCACCCCTCCCGGGACTAGTAGAGAGACCCAGTACTTC. Its protein product is CASTPPGTSRETQYF.